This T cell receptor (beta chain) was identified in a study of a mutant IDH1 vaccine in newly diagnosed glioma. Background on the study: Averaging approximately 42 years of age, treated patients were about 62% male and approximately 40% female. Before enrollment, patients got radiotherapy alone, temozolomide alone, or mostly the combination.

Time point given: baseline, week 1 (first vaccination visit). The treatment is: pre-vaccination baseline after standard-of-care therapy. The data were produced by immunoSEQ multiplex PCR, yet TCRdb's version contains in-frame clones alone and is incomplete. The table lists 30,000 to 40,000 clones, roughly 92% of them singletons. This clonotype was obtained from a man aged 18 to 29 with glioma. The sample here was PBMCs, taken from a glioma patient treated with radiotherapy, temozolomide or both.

The CDR3 DNA is TGTGCCAGCTCACCAAGACAGCAGAACACTGAAGCTTTCTTT. It codes for CASSPRQQNTEAFF. The V and J genes are TRBV18 and TRBJ1-1; TRBD1 is a possible D gene (5 bases). The V gene's germline CDR1 is KGHSH and CDR2 LQKENI. V was clipped by 2 bases and J by 1 base, with 8 bases between them. The CDR3 runs to 14 residues.